A single sample gave rise to the 17 T cell receptor beta chains below, sequenced in a study of T cell responses to AZD1222 COVID-19 vaccine. Profiled with immunoSEQ multiplex PCR; TCRdb holds only in-frame clones, not every one. The table shows around 120,000 clones, with approximately 85% occurring only once. Source: peripheral blood, taken on day 0 of MenACWY control vaccination. The receptor set was obtained from an adult in good health.

V and J are TRBV7-2 and TRBJ1-3; D is undetermined. V was clipped by 5 bases and J by 4 bases, with 6 bases between them. The CDR3 is made up of 12 amino acids. The germline V gene encodes CDR1 SGHTA and CDR2 FQGNSA. As DNA, the CDR3 is TGTGCCAGCAGCCCGGGAGGAAACACCATATATTTT. Protein sequence: CASSPGGNTIYF.

The chain combines TRBV18 with TRBJ1-2; no clear D. CDR1 and CDR2 from the germline V gene are KGHSH and LQKENI. This CDR3 has 13 amino acids. Trimming cost V 3 bases and J 8 bases, with 13 bases left between them. CDR3 sequence (DNA): TGTGCCAGCTCACCTGAGAGGGAGGGAGGCTACACCTTC. Its translation is CASSPEREGGYTF.

The V gene is TRBV6-5, the J gene TRBJ2-2; TRBD1 matches 7 bases. Per the germline V gene, CDR1 is MNHEY and CDR2 is SVGAGI. The trim removed 4 bases at V and 4 bases at J, leaving 6 bases unmatched. The length of the CDR3 is 15 residues. This chain's CDR3 is CASSSQGKVTGELFF. The CDR3 coding sequence is TGTGCCAGCAGTTCACAGGGGAAGGTCACCGGGGAGCTGTTTTTT.

The genes are TRBV3-1 (or the pseudogene TRBV3-2) and TRBJ1-1; TRBD1 aligns across 7 bases. From germline, CDR1 is LGHDT and CDR2 YNNKEL (reference sequence). The CDR3 runs 20 residues. V dropped 3 bases and J dropped 5; count of bases not matched to a gene: 24. CDR3 amino acids: CASSHPRGTEDNREETEAFF. In nucleotides, the CDR3 is TGTGCCAGCAGCCATCCGAGGGGGACAGAGGATAACCGCGAGGAGACTGAAGCTTTCTTT.

The chain recombines TRBV28 with TRBJ2-7, with 7 bases identical to TRBD1. The CDR3 consists of 14 residues. CDR1 and CDR2 (germline): MDHEN, SYDVKM. With 1 base clipped from V and 3 bases from J, the junction kept 3 bases outside the gene matches. The CDR3, as DNA: TGTGCCAGCAGTTTATCGGGACAGAACTACGAGCAGTACTTC. As protein: CASSLSGQNYEQYF.

The rearrangement uses TRBV7-6 and TRBJ1-1, with a possible D match to TRBD1 (6 bases). V was trimmed by 5 bases and J by 10 bases, leaving 17 bases between them. Germline V gene data show CDR1 as SGHVS and CDR2 as FNYEAQ. This CDR3 has 13 amino acids. As DNA, the CDR3 is TGTGCCAGCAGCCTCCAGCGGAGGGGGACAGCTTTCTTT. Protein sequence: CASSLQRRGTAFF.

The rearrangement links TRBV19 to TRBJ1-1, with D possibly matching TRBD1 (6 bases). Germline loops: CDR1 LNHDA, CDR2 SQIVND (reference sequence). The CDR3 is 15 amino acids. V lost 3 bases and J 5 bases, leaving 16 bases between the germline ends. CDR3 bases: TGTGCCAGTAGTATTTACGACAGGAGCGGGACTGAAGCTTTCTTT. Its translation is CASSIYDRSGTEAFF.

The chain links TRBV28 to TRBJ1-2; D gene unclear. Deletions cut 3 bases from V and 6 bases from J, with 11 bases between. The CDR3 loop spans 13 amino acids. Germline V gives CDR1 MDHEN, CDR2 SYDVKM. The CDR3 DNA reads as TGTGCCAGCAGTTTGGTTTTGGCGGATGGCTACACCTTC. This sequence encodes CASSLVLADGYTF.

This chain joins TRBV28 and TRBJ2-1, with TRBD2 matching over 7 bases. The CDR3 sequence is 16 residues long. V was pared by 2 bases and J by 1 base, with 5 bases of the junction left unmatched. CDR1 is MDHEN, CDR2 SYDVKM, per germline. The CDR3 region is CASSLARGGSYNEQFF. CDR3 nucleotides: TGTGCCAGCAGTTTAGCGCGCGGGGGTTCCTACAATGAGCAGTTCTTC.

This clone was seen a single time. The CDR3 DNA follows: TGTGCCAGCAGTCGATACCTGGGCTACACCTTC. This sequence encodes CASSRYLGYTF. V usage is TRBV2 and J usage is TRBJ1-2; D is ambiguous. Germline CDR1 SNHLY, CDR2 FYNNEI. With 5 bases removed from V and 8 bases from J, the gap between germline ends came to 9 bases. The CDR3 runs to 11 residues.

This clone was counted a single time. The chain couples TRBV29-1 to TRBJ1-5; tentative D call: TRBD1 (5 bases). In germline, CDR1 is SQVTM, CDR2 ANQGSEA. V shed 0 bases and J shed 2 bases, with 11 bases lying between them. CDR3 length equals 15 residues. Here the CDR3 reads CSVEDRGRGNQPQHF. CDR3 DNA sequence: TGCAGCGTTGAAGATCGCGGCAGGGGCAATCAGCCCCAGCATTTT.

V is TRBV5-1 and J is TRBJ2-1; 7 positions agree with TRBD1. After removal of 4 bases from V and 2 bases from J, the junction contained 6 bases not matched to a gene. From germline, CDR1 is SGHRS and CDR2 YFSETQ. The CDR3 contains 15 residues. CDR3 sequence reads: CASSRQGTAYNEQFF. The DNA of the CDR3 is TGCGCCAGCAGCCGACAGGGAACCGCCTACAATGAGCAGTTCTTC.

V and J are TRBV7-2 and TRBJ2-3; 13 bases match TRBD2. This CDR3 is built from 17 residues. V gave up 4 bases and J gave up 0 bases; unmatched junction bases: 4. The germline gives CDR1 SGHTA, CDR2 FQGNSA. The CDR3 nucleotides read TGTGCCAGCAGCTGGACTAGCGGGGGAGTTAGCACAGATACGCAGTATTTT. Protein product: CASSWTSGGVSTDTQYF.

The chain joins TRBV19 to TRBJ2-7; D is unresolved. The CDR3 sequence is 13 residues long. Trimming shortened V by 1 base and J by 3 bases, and 7 bases separated the two germline ends. CDR1 and CDR2 from the germline V gene are LNHDA and SQIVND (reference sequence). The CDR3 protein is CASSIALSYEQYF. The CDR3 bases are TGTGCCAGTAGTATAGCCCTAAGCTACGAGCAGTACTTC.

The chain is built from TRBV6-6 and TRBJ2-3; D is ambiguous. V lost 7 bases, J lost 0 bases, and 11 bases lay in between. This CDR3 comprises 14 residues. CDR1 is MNHNY, CDR2 SVGAGI, per germline (reference sequence). CDR3 sequence reads: CASTLGLSTDTQYF. The CDR3 DNA reads TGTGCCAGCACCCTGGGTCTGAGCACAGATACGCAGTATTTT.

The chain employs TRBV19 and TRBJ2-1, with a tentative D call TRBD1 (5 bases). The CDR3 contains 14 residues. Per the germline V gene, CDR1 is LNHDA and CDR2 is SQIVND (reference sequence). Between the trimmed V and J ends, which lost 3 bases and 0 bases, there was a span of 6 bases. This CDR3 is CASSIDSSYNEQFF. CDR3 sequence (DNA): TGTGCCAGTAGTATCGACAGCTCCTACAATGAGCAGTTCTTC.

The chain uses TRBV7-6 and TRBJ2-7; D gene ambiguous. The V gene lost 5 bases and the J gene lost 3 bases, with 11 bases spanning the gap. CDR3 length: 13 amino acids. Germline V CDR1 and CDR2: SGHVS, FNYEAQ. The CDR3: CASSPTLGYEQYF. The CDR3 coding sequence is TGTGCCAGCAGCCCCACCCTCGGCTACGAGCAGTACTTC.